This TCR beta chain comes out of a study of blood T cell repertoires in COVID-19. At the level of the study: There were acute and convalescent COVID-19 samples, and they came from the United States, Italy and Spain. The cDNA or gDNA used as material had been derived from T cells, B-cell-depleted T cells, or PBMCs.

In the authors' workflow: Quantification of nucleated cells was approximated via reference gene primer amplification. The protocol was immunoSEQ multiplex PCR, while the TCRdb copy is restricted to in-frame clones and leaves out a portion. Clonal size and the V and J genes are those of that table, whereas D and trimming came from the DNA. Among 300,000 to 350,000 clones, roughly 90% were seen once, and the ten largest hold around 3.9%. Trimming shortened V by 9 bases and J by 6 bases, and 14 bases separated the two germline ends. CDR1 is LNHDA and CDR2 is SQIVND in the germline V gene (reference sequence). The CDR3 is made up of 13 amino acids. In Seattle, patients joined the study during active infection and were tracked longitudinally. The table lists this clone with a few counts.

V usage is TRBV19 and J usage is TRBJ1-4; TRBD1 is a possible D gene (6 bases). The receptor was isolated from a woman between 55 and 75 years old with COVID-19, enrolled during active disease. Specimen: peripheral blood. CDR3 sequence (DNA): TGTGCCAGCAAACAGGGTGAGGATGAAAAACTGTTTTTT. This codes for CASKQGEDEKLFF.